This T cell receptor (beta chain) was documented in a study of early T cells in non-severe SARS-CoV-2 infection. This clonotype came up many times. Its antigen is unidentified. Each CDR3 protein is one row after TCRdb ran MiXCR on the 5' RACE reads. The sample lists nearly 110,000 distinct CDR3 sequences, over 8.5% occurring once. Study observations and caveats: Anti-spike CD8 responses were favored in VDJdb matching, and private and CD4 specificities were missed.

V gave up 4 bases and J gave up 9 bases; unmatched junction bases: 5. The CDR3 runs to 14 residues. This chain links TRBV12-3 or TRBV12-4 with TRBJ2-3, with 12 bases fitting TRBD2. The source of this sequence is an adult who was a healthcare worker with PCR-confirmed SARS-CoV-2 infection or an uninfected control (not recorded which). Material: whole blood. DNA for the CDR3: TGTGCCAGCAGTTCCTGGACTAGCGGGGACACGCAGTATTTT. Translation: CASSSWTSGDTQYF.